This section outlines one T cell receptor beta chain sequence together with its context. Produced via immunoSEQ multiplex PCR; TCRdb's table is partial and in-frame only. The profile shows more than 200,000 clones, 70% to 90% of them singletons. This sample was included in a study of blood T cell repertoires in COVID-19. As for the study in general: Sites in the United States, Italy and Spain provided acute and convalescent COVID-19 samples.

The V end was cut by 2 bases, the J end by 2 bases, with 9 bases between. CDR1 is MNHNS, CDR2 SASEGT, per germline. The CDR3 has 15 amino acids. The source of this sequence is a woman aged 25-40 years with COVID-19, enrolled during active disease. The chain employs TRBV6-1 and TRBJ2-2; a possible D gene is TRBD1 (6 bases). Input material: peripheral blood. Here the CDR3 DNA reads TGTGCCAGCAGTGAATGGGGGCCAAACACCGGGGAGCTGTTTTTT. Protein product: CASSEWGPNTGELFF.